This TCR beta chain emerged from a study of long-term antiretroviral therapy in people with HIV. Study summary: The study's earliest collections predate the 2015 immediate-ART recommendation by about a decade.

Study-wide points: HIV repertoires spanned narrower CDR3 length ranges than controls.

Between the trimmed V and J ends, which lost 6 bases and 2 bases, there was a span of 19 bases. Germline CDR1 and CDR2: MNHNY and SVGAGI (reference sequence). There are 16 residues in the CDR3. Researchers ran immunoSEQ v3.0 at survey level. Only in-frame clones appear in the TCRdb table, and some are missing; sequencing was by immunoSEQ multiplex PCR. Here the sample spans about 17,000 clones, approximately 82% being singletons. As to this clone: Its antigen is unidentified.

The J gene is TRBJ1-1, the V gene TRBV6-6; TRBD1 might be the D (6 bases). The receptor was isolated from a man between 50 and 59 years old with HIV. The source was unsorted PBMCs, collected 0.3 years before starting antiretroviral therapy. Here the CDR3 DNA reads TGTGCCAGCAGGATGCTCTGGGACAAACTAAACACTGAAGCTTTCTTT. Its protein is CASRMLWDKLNTEAFF.